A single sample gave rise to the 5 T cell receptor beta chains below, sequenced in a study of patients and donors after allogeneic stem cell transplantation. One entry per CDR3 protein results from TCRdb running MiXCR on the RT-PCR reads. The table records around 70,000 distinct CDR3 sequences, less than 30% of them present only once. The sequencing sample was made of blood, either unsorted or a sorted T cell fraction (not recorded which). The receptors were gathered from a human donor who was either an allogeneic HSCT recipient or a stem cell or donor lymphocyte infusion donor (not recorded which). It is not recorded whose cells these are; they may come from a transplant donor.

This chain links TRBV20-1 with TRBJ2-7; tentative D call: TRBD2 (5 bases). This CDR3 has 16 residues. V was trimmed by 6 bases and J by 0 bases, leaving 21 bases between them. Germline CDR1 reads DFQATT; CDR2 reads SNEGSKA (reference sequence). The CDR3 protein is CSANNGGLGSSYEQYF. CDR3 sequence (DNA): TGCAGTGCGAACAACGGAGGACTGGGAAGCTCCTACGAGCAGTACTTC.

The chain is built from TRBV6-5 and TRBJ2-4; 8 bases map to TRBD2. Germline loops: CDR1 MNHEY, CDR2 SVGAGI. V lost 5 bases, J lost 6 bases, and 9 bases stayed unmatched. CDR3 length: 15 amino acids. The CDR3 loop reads CASSPRIAGRNIQYF. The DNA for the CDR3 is TGTGCCAGCAGTCCCAGAATAGCGGGAAGAAACATTCAGTACTTC.

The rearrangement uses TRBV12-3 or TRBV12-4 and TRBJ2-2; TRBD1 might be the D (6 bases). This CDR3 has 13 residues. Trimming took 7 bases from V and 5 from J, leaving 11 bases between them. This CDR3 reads CASKGGWTGELFF. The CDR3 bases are TGTGCCAGCAAAGGGGGTTGGACCGGGGAGCTGTTTTTT.

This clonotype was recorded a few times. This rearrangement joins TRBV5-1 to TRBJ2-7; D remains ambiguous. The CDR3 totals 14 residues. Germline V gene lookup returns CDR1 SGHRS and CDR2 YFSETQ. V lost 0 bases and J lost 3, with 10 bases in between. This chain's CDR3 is CASSLAPGNYEQYF. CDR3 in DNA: TGCGCCAGCAGCTTGGCACCGGGTAACTACGAGCAGTACTTC.

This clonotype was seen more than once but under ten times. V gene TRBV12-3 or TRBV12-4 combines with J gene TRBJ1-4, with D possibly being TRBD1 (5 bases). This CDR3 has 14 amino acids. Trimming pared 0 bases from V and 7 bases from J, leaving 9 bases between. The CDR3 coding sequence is TGTGCCAGCAGTTTAGCGGGGGTTAGTGAAAAACTGTTTTTT. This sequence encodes CASSLAGVSEKLFF.